This entry features one TCR beta chain sequence. This clone showed up just once. Its antigen target is currently unknown. The sample holds no much larger clone one base away, and base qualities are not on file. This specimen belongs to a study of cytomegalovirus exposure and HLA in healthy donors (dated by TCRdb to about 2017). Concerning the study at large: In an earlier analysis of 550 to 750 of the donors, about 260 Gb of sequence data and approximately 100 million unique TCR beta sequences from about 179 million T cells were reported. An early release that covered about 600 HLA-typed donors contained around 300 gigabases of sequencing data and approximately 85 million unique TCR sequences. Of the 350 to 450 genotyped donors, roughly 76% were placed in the genetic ancestry cluster associated with self-reported Caucasian donors. The study aimed to test whether cataloging public T cell receptors could reveal signatures of past pathogen exposure. Using immunosequencing, the study profiled T cell repertoires from 666 subjects and related those repertoires to cytomegalovirus serostatus. In addition to the first cohort of around 670 subjects, a separate validation cohort of around 110 different subjects was used. To predict cytomegalovirus infection status, the study brought together high-throughput TCR immunosequencing, statistical association of individual TCRs with disease status, and machine learning. In a later analysis, previously published TCR beta repertoires from 550 to 700 donors were re-analyzed and high-resolution HLA genotyping was added so that TCR occurrence patterns could be studied. In the later analysis, no new phenotypic data were used to find candidate immune exposures; instead, reliance was placed on TCR beta sequences and their occurrence across donors. In an earlier analysis of 500 to 650 of the donors, high-throughput TCR beta sequencing was used to judge whether each TCR beta V gene segment behaved as functional or pseudogenic. Donor age, sex, ethnicity and CMV serostatus were collected together with the repertoire data. Genome-wide SNP genotypes for about 65% of the 666 donors were used in a later genetic analysis, which treated that subset as a discovery cohort. Every discovery cohort repertoire had been produced on one sequencing platform. Both class I and class II loci were covered by HLA typing, at four-digit resolution. Typing coverage varied by locus: roughly 629-630 donors for A, B, C, DRB1 and DQB1; roughly 500 for DQA1; over 600 for DPA1; fewer than 480 for DPB1. A few DR-DQ haplotypes were handled as single units for association and clustering because linkage in the cohort was strong. Among under 450 genotyped donors of the cohort, an average of approximately 240,000 unique TCR beta nucleotide sequences were sequenced per donor, roughly 18% of them non-productive. What the study reported, not specific to this receptor: A total of 150 to 200 TCR beta chains were listed by the study as associated with cytomegalovirus. A further reported finding was that TCR beta sequences accurately predicted the HLA-A and HLA-B alleles for most subjects in the first cohort. Compared with the approximately 670-donor mean, donors in an Asian-associated ancestry cluster had fewer N-insertions in productive TCRs, according to a later genetic analysis. In a later analysis, HLA-associated TCR beta chains showed more clonal expansion and lower generation probabilities than non-associated chains that were equally common. Sequencing depth was assumed to be roughly uniform across donors in the presence/absence analyses, though that assumption may not hold. In an earlier analysis of some 540 of the donors, most TCR beta V segments appeared in productive rearrangements about 87% or about 30% of the time, broadly matching IMGT annotations. The sequencing pipeline was judged likely to have produced a cluster of highly shared sequence variants as a technical artifact. While some public TCRs were present in many individuals, most TCR sequences turned up only very rarely across donors. Correlated functional status among segregating V segments might be attributable to linkage disequilibrium, but an unknown experimental factor could not be ruled out. V-gene and J-gene trimming of TCR beta chains was associated with a missense DCLRE1C variant in a later genetic analysis, and the association was replicated in an independent cohort. In vitro tests confirmed that a few of the cytomegalovirus-associated TCR beta chains recognize cytomegalovirus antigens. Assigning TCR associations to individual alleles was difficult when HLA alleles, especially DR and DQ, strongly co-occurred. Because counts were too low, about 18 rarely observed V segments, including chromosome 9 orphons, were excluded from the earlier analysis of several hundred of the donors. In a later analysis, the rate of TCR association differed among HLA loci, with DRB1 alleles having the most associated TCRs and HLA-C alleles having the fewest. The authors suggested that the approach could potentially be generalized to other disease states and immunological phenotypes. Because some donors lacked HLA typing at each locus, the association tests relied only on the typed subset. Cytomegalovirus status was reported to be diagnosed by the classifier with high specificity and sensitivity in both the original and validation cohorts. Most CMV-associated TCR beta chains appeared to be HLA-restricted in a later analysis, and the HLA associations seemed to be driven largely by CMV exposure. For the cohort, immune exposure information was limited to CMV serostatus. Only TCR beta chains were sequenced in this cohort, and the absence of alpha or paired-chain data limited detectable features. Specific HLA alleles were associated with 15,000 to 20,000 TCR beta sequences at a false discovery rate of 0.05 in a later analysis. In a later analysis, several top co-occurrence clusters were reported to appear linked to parvovirus B19, influenza, CMV and Epstein-Barr virus.

The cohort consisted of 650 to 850 healthy bone marrow donors. Cohort members were all nominally healthy when sampled, although unrecorded immune exposures were likely present. The donor tested CMV seronegative, placing the donor among the 350 or so seronegative members of the cohort. Every donor gave a peripheral blood sample, and the peripheral blood mononuclear cells from that sample were used for TCR beta sequencing. The Qiagen DNeasy Blood Extraction Kit was used to extract genomic DNA from the blood cell samples. The library was produced with the immunoSEQ multiplex PCR assay. For the multiplex PCR, a mixture combining 60 forward primers for TCR Vbeta segments and 13 reverse primers for TCR Jbeta segments was used. The CDR3 region of rearranged TCR beta genes was amplified from genomic DNA by a multiplex PCR assay. The Illumina HiSeq System was used to sequence the amplified TCR beta libraries as 87-base-pair reads. The paper's processing steps were these. Across the 700 or so repertoires, a later analysis counted some 80 million unique TCR beta chains, roughly 11 million of which were shared by at least two donors. Raw reads were error-corrected and collapsed into unique sequences with a nearest-neighbor algorithm that merged closely related sequences to remove PCR and sequencing errors. V, D and J gene segments were assigned by aligning CDR3 sequences to IMGT reference sequences. For a sequence to be retained, a match of at least six nucleotides was required to both a V gene segment and a J gene segment. Rearrangements were classified as productive when the CDR3 lacked stop codons and remained in frame with V and J, and all other rearrangements were classified as non-productive. Following IMGT convention, CDR3 was defined as the stretch from the second conserved V-encoded cysteine to the conserved J-encoded phenylalanine. The earlier analysis of 587 of the donors excluded sequences that lacked an unambiguous match to a single V gene segment. In an earlier analysis of some 590 of the donors, V segments were called functional above 56.7% productive rearrangements and were called segregating when the between-donor standard deviation exceeded 5%. To diagnose cytomegalovirus status from the catalog of TCR beta chain sequences, a statistical classification framework was built. V and J gene assignment, in a later analysis, came from comparing TCR nucleotide sequences with IMGT/GENE-DB human TR gene sequences. Using the TCRdist pipeline, a later analysis assigned CDR3 sequences along with most-parsimonious VDJ recombination scenarios. In a later analysis, each TCR beta chain was defined by its CDR3 amino acid sequence together with its V-gene family, and reads lacking a unique V-gene family were excluded. As a way to deal with suspected cross-contamination and a sequencing artifact, a later analysis dropped roughly 620 nucleotide sequences that were highly shared and had low generation probability. For each public chain, a later analysis derived a clonal expansion index from normalized ranks of inferred template counts within each repertoire. A later analysis computed generation probabilities with a VDJ recombination model fitted to out-of-frame rearrangements, and checked the results against IGoR. Hypergeometric tests were used in a later analysis to score TCR-TCR, TCR-HLA and TCR-CMV co-occurrence, with a repertoire-size bias correction applied to the TCR pairs. To estimate false discovery rates, a later analysis permuted the HLA or CMV assignments 20 times. In a later analysis, co-occurring TCRs were grouped with DBSCAN, and TCRdist sequence similarity was added when clustering was performed within HLA-allele-positive subsets. Co-occurrence clustering excluded repertoires with fewer than 30,000 or more than 120,000 public chains, plus five with anomalous nucleotide sharing. The source is immuneACCESS, and TCRdb retained only in-frame sequences with V and J called. Part of the clones is not carried over; for the studies checked, unresolved V genes explain less than half of this, and the remainder is unexplained. The V and J calls and clone size were taken over from that table, and D and trimming were inferred from the DNA. Here the sample has some 98,000 clones; under 85% occur a single time. The biggest ten clones account for 2% to 2.5% of the sample.

This TCR was sampled from a man aged 40-49 years in good health and CMV-seronegative. The sample comprised PBMCs.

DNA sequence: TGTGCCAGCAAACGGGACAGGGAAGCTTCACCCCTCCACTTT. Translated, this is CASKRDREASPLHF. The rearrangement combines TRBV6-4 with TRBJ1-6; the central 9 bases match TRBD1. The CDR3 goes from the cysteine to the phenylalanine over 14 residues. The CDR3 DNA has 42 bases and is translated from base 1. For this chain, trimming is 7 bases at the V end and 9 bases at the J end, and the number of junction bases without a gene match is 7. The CDR1 and CDR2 encoded by the germline V gene are MRHNA and SNTAGT.